The source of this TCR beta chain is a study of T-cell memory formation after mild COVID-19 (dated by TCRdb to the early 2020s). Broadly, across the study: TCR sequence clusters from the two donors were found to be largely donor specific. In a couple of donors, T-cell clones that expanded and contracted after mild COVID-19 were followed by sequencing TCRalpha and TCRbeta repertoires longitudinally. Two young, previously healthy adult volunteers, one female and one male, were included in the cohort.

These reads were obtained on an Illumina NovaSeq 6000. TCRalpha and TCRbeta cDNA libraries were built by 5'RACE with constant-segment primers, adding sample barcodes and unique molecular identifiers. Trizol reagent was used to extract RNA from every sample. Amplification of the libraries took two PCR steps, and the second step added a second sample barcode plus Illumina TruSeq adapters. The libraries were sequenced on an Illumina NovaSeq using 2 x 150 bp paired-end reads. On the authors' methods: With migec v1.2.7, reads were demultiplexed and then collapsed into UMI-guided consensus sequences. With mixcr v2.1.11, UMI consensuses were aligned to TRA and TRB V and J templates and assembled into clonotypes. Clonotypes were classified as expanded or contracted when called significant by both edgeR and NoisET, with noise models trained on biological replicates. For edgeR calls, the cutoffs were a false discovery rate-adjusted p below 0.01 and a log2 fold-change threshold of 1. As an exploratory analysis of dynamics, PCA with hierarchical clustering was applied to max-normalized trajectories of the 1000 most abundant clonotypes. Separately sequenced CD4+ and CD8+ repertoires were used to assign a CD4 or CD8 phenotype to each responding clone. Clones were called with MiXCR by TCRdb after fastp trimmed the public reads at Q25, and only in-frame beta chains were retained. CDR3 protein sequences are deduplicated, and each keeps its most common genes and DNA. These V and J calls are TCRdb output, not the study's own analysis. The sample table lists about 90,000 distinct CDR3 sequences, about 12% of them with a count of one. Of the sample, 27% is held by the ten largest clones.

Ficoll-Paque density gradient centrifugation was used to isolate PBMCs. The full study reports these points: The study covered only a couple of mild cases, and larger cohorts including severe cases with pre-infection samples were considered necessary. Contracting CD4+ clones appeared mostly in the CM and EM memory subsets, whereas CD8+ clones were enriched in EMRA. Some responding clones were detected in pre-infection memory, suggesting pre-existing cross-reactive memory T cells joined the SARS-CoV-2 response. SARS-CoV-2 specificity was not confirmed for the second-wave clones peaking on day 37. Clones that contracted from day 15 to 85 showed balanced CD4/CD8 phenotypes, whereas a second wave of clones that expanded from day 15 to 37 leaned towards CD4+.

To note about this clonotype: What antigen it recognizes has not been identified. Base qualities were left out, and no much larger clone turns up one base away.

The germline V gene sets CDR1 to SGHRS and CDR2 to YFSETQ. V is cut by 2 bases and J by 3 bases, and the space between the germline ends is 9 bases. The CDR3 starts with the cysteine, ends with the phenylalanine, and has 13 residues. Just the 39-base CDR3 DNA is kept, in frame starting at base 1. This sequence was found in an adult woman who had mild COVID-19 (a few samples of this study predate the infection). The sample titles of this study are shuffled in the database, so cell type and time point are left out; the donor was told from shared clones. Sequenced input: PBMCs or a T cell subset sorted from them (not recorded which). Rearrangement joined TRBV5-1 to TRBJ2-7, with no D gene named confidently. At the DNA level, the sequence is TGCGCCAGCAGCTTTGACCTCGGCTACGAGCAGTACTTC. This is translated as CASSFDLGYEQYF.